The T cell receptor beta chain under discussion was sequenced for a study of T cell responses to AZD1222 COVID-19 vaccine. Findings of the study overall: Clonal diversity was possibly underestimated, and the donors were mostly white British, with more females. Spike as a whole was targeted by vaccine-associated CD4 TCRs, dominant at 160-218 and 743-854. Targeting of unmutated variant regions was reportedly seen in nearly half of spike-specific TCRs.

As for this clone: Its antigen is not known.

The CDR3 has 15 amino acids. V was pared by 3 bases and J by 6 bases, with 12 bases between. Germline assignment: CDR1 KGHSH and CDR2 LQKENI. Assay used: immunoSEQ multiplex PCR; TCRdb lists only in-frame clones, some missing. The sample carries approximately 79,000 clones, over 75% recorded once. Sequencing used peripheral blood, obtained on day 0 of AZD1222 vaccination. The TCR sequence derives from an adult in good health. This chain connects TRBV18 to TRBJ1-6; TRBD1 is a possible D gene (6 bases). The CDR3 sequence: CASSPIGQSNSPLHF. The CDR3 region has the DNA TGTGCCAGCTCACCGATCGGACAGAGTAATTCACCCCTCCACTTT.